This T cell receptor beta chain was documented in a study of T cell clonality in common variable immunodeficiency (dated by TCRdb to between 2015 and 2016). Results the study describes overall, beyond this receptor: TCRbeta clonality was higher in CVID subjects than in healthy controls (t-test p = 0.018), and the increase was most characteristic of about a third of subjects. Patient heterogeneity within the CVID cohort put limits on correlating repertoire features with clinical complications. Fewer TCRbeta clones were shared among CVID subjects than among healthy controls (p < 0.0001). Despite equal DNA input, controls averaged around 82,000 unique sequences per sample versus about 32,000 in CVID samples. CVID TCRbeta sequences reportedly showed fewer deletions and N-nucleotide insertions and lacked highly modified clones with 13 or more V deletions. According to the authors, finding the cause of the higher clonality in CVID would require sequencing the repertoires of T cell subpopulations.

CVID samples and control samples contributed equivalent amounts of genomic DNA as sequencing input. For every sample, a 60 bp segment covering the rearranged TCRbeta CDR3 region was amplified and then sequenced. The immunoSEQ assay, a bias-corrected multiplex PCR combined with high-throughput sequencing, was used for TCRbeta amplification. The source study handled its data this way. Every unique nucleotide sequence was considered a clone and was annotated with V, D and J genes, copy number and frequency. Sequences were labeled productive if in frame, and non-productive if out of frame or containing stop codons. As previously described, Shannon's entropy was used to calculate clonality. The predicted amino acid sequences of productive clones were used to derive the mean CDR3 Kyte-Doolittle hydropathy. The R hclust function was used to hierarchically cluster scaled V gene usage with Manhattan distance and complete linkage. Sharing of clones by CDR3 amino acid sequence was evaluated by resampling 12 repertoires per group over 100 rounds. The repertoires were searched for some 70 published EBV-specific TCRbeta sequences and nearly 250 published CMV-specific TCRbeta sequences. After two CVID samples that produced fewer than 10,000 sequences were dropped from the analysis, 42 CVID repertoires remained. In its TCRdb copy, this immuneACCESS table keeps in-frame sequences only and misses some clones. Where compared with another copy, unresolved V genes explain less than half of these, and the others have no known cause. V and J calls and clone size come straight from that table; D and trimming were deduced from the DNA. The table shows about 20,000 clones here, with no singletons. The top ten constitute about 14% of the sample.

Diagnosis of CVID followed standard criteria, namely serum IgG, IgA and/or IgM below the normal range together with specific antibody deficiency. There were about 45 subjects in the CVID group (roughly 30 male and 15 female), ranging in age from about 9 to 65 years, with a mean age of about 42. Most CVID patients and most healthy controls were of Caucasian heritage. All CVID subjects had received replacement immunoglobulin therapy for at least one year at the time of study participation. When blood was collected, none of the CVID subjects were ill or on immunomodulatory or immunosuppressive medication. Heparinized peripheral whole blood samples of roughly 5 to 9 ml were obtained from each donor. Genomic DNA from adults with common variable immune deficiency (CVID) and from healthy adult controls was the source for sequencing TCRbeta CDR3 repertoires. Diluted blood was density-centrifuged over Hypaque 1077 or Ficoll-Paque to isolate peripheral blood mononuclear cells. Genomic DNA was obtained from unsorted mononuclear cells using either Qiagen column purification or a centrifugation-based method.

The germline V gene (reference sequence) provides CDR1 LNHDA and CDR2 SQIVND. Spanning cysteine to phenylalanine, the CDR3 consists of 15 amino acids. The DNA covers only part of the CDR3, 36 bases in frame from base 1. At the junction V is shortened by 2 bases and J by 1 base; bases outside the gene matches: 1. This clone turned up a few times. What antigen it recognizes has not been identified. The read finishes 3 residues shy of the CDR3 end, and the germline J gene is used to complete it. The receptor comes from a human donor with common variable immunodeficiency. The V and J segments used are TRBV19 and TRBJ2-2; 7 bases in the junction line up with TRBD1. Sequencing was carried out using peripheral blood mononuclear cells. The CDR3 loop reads CASSIRQGNTGELFF. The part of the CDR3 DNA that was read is TGTGCCAGTAGTATACGACAGGGGAACACCGGGGAG.